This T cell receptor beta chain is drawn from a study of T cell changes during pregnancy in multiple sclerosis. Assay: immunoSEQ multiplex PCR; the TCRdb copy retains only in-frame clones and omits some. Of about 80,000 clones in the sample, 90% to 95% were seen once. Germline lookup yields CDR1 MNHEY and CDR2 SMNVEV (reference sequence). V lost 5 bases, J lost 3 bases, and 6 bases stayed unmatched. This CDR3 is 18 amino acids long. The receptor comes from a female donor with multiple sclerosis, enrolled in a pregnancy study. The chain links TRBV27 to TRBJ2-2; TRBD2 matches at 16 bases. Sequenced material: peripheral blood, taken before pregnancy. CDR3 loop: CASSPGTSGRAYTGELFF. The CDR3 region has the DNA TGTGCCAGCAGTCCAGGGACTAGCGGGAGGGCTTACACCGGGGAGCTGTTTTTT.